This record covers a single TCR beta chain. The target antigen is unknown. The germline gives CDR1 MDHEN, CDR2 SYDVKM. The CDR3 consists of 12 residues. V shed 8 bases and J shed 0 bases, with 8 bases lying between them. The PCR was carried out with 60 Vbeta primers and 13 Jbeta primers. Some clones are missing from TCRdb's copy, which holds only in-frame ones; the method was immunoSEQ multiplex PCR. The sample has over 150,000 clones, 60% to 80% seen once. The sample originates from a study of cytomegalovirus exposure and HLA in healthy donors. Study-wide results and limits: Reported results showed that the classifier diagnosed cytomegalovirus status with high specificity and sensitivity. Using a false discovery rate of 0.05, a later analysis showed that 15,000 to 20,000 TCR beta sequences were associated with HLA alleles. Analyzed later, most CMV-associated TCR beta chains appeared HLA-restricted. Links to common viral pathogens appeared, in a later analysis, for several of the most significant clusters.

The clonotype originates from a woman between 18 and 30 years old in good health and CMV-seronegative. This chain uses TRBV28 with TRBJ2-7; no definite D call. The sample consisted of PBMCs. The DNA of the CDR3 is TGTGCCAGCTCAACAGACTCCTACGAGCAGTACTTC. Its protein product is CASSTDSYEQYF.